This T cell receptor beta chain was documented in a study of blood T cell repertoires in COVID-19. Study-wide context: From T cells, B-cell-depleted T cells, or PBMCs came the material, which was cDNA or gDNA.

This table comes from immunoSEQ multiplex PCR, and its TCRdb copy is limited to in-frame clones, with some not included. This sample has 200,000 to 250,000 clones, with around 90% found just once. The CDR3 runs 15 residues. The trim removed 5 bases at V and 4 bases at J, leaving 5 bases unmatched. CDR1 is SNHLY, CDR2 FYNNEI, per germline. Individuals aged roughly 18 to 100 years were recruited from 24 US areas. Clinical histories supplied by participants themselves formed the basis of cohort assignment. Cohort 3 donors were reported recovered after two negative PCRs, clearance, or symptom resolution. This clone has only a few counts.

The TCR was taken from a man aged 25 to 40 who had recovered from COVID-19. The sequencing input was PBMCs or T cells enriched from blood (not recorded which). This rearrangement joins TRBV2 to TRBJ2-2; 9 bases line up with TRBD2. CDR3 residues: CASSSLAGFTGELFF. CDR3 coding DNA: TGTGCCAGCAGTTCGCTAGCGGGGTTCACCGGGGAGCTGTTTTTT.